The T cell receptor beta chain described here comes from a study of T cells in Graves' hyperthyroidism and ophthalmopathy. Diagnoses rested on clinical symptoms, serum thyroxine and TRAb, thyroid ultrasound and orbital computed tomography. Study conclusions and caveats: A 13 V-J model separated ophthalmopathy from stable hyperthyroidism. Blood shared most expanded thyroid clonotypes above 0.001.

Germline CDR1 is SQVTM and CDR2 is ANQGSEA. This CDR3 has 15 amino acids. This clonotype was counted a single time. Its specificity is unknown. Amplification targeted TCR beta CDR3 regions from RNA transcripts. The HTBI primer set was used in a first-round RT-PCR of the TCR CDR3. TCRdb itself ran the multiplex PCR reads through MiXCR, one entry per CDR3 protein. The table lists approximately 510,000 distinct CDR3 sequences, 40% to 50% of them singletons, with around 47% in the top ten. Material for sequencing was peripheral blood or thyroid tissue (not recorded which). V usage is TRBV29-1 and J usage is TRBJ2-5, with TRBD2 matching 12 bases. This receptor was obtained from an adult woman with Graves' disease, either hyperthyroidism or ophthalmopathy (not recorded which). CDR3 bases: TGCAGTTTCGCTAGCGGGAGGGGAGGTCAAGAGACCCAGTACTTC. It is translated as CSFASGRGGQETQYF.